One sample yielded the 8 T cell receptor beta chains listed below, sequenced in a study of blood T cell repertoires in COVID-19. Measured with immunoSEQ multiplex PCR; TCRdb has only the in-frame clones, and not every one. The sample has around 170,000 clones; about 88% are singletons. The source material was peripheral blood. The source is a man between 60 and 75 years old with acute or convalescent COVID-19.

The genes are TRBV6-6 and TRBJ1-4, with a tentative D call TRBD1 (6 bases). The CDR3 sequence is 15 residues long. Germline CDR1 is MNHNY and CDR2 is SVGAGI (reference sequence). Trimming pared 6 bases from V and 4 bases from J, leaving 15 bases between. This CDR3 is CASSNGGWGNEKLFF. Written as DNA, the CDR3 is TGTGCCAGCAGCAATGGGGGCTGGGGTAATGAAAAACTGTTTTTT.

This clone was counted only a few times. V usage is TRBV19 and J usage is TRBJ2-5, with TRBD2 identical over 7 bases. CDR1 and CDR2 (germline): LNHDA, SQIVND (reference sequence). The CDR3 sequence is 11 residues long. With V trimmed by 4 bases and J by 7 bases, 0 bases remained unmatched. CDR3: CASSTGGTQYF. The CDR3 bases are TGTGCCAGTAGTACGGGGGGGACCCAGTACTTC. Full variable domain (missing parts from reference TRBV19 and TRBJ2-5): DGGITQSPKYLFRKEGQNVTLSCEQNLNHDAMYWYRQDPGQGLRLIYYSQIVNDFQKGDIAEGYSVSREKKESFPLTVTSAQKNPTAFYLCASSTGGTQYFGPGTRLLVL.

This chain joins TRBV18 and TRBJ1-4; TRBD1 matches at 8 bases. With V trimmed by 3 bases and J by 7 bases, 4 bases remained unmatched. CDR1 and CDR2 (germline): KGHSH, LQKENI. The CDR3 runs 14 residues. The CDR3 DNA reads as TGTGCCAGCTCACCGACAGGGGTGGGTGAAAAACTGTTTTTT. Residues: CASSPTGVGEKLFF. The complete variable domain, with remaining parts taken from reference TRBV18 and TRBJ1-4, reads NAGVMQNPRHLVRRRGQEARLRCSPMKGHSHVYWYRQLPEEGLKFMVYLQKENIIDESGMPKERFSAEFPKEGPSILRIQQVVRGDSAAYFCASSPTGVGEKLFFGSGTQLSVL.

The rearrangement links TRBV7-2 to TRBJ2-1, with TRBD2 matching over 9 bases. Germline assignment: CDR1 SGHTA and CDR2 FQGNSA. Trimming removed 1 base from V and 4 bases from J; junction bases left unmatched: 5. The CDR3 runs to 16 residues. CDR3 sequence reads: CASSLVHSGRYNEQFF. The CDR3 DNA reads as TGTGCCAGCAGCTTAGTTCATAGCGGGAGATACAATGAGCAGTTCTTC. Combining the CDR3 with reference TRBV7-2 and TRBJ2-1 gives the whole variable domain GAGVSQSPSNKVTEKGKDVELRCDPISGHTALYWYRQSLGQGLEFLIYFQGNSAPDKSGLPSDRFSAERTGGSVSTLTIQRTQQEDSAVYLCASSLVHSGRYNEQFFGPGTRLTVL.

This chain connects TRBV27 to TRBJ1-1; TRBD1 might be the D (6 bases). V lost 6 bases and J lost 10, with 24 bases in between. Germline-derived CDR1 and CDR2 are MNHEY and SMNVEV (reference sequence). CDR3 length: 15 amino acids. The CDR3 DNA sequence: TGTGCCAGCAGCCCCCGGGGGAGGGGGAACCATGGAGCTTTCTTT. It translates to CASSPRGRGNHGAFF.

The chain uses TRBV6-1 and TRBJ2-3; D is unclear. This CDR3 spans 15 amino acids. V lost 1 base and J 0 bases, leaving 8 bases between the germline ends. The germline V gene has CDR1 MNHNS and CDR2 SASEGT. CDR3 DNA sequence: TGTGCCAGCAGTGAAGTTCAGCGTAGCACAGATACGCAGTATTTT. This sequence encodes CASSEVQRSTDTQYF.

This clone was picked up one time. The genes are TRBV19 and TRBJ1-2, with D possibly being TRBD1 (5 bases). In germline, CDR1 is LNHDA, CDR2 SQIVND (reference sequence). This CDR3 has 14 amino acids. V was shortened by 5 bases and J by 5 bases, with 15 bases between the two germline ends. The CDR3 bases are TGTGCCAGTAGTCTGACAGAGTCGGTGTATGGCTACACCTTC. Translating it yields CASSLTESVYGYTF.

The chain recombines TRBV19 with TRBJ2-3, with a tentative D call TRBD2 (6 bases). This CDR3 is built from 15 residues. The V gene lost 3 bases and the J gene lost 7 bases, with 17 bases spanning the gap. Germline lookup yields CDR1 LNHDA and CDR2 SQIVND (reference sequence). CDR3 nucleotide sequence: TGTGCCAGTAGTATTGGGCGGGGTAGTTTTAATACGCAGTATTTT. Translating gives CASSIGRGSFNTQYF.